This entry concerns a single T cell receptor (beta chain). The repertoire was sequenced with immunoSEQ multiplex PCR; TCRdb's copy has only in-frame clones and lacks some. The data contain some 140,000 clones, roughly 90% of them seen just once; the ten biggest clones take up about 11%. After removal of 0 bases from V and 2 bases from J, the junction contained 14 bases not matched to a gene. Per germline, CDR1 LGHDT and CDR2 YNNKEL (reference sequence). CDR3 length equals 20 residues. The data are from a study of control samples from healthy donors and cancer patients. Sequencing input: blood. V and J are TRBV3-1 (or the pseudogene TRBV3-2) and TRBJ1-3; 9 bases are shared with TRBD1. The TCR sequence derives from a man aged 25 to 40 in good health. Here the CDR3 reads CASSQDRDRVLISAGNTIYF. The CDR3 region has the DNA TGTGCCAGCAGCCAAGATCGGGACAGGGTCCTAATATCCGCTGGAAACACCATATATTTT.